The 21 T cell receptor beta chains listed next were all sequenced from one sample in a study of blood T cell dynamics during melanoma immunotherapy (TCRdb year 2020). The label giving this sample's time point can be read as: pre-treatment baseline. Library generation was performed with the immunoSEQ multiplex PCR assay. In its TCRdb copy, this immuneACCESS table keeps in-frame sequences only and misses some clones. Where compared with another copy, unresolved V genes explain less than half of these, and the others have no known cause. The sample table contains about 14,000 clones; only one count was recorded for about 90% of them. The top ten constitute less than 0.2% of the sample. Sequences were derived from effector memory CD8+ T cells from blood, sampled from a patient treated with checkpoint blockade. The receptors originated from a human donor with melanoma.

Of note for this clone: This same CDR3 is encoded by further DNA sequences in the sample. The rearrangement links TRBV19 to TRBJ1-3; D not resolved. Trimming left V 3 bases short and J 2 bases short, with 5 bases between. Germline CDR1 reads LNHDA; CDR2 reads SQIVND (reference sequence). This CDR3 is built from 13 residues. The CDR3 DNA is TGTGCCAGTAGTATTGGGGCTGGAAACACCATATATTTT. Its translation: CASSIGAGNTIYF.

This clone has more than one count but fewer than ten. The genes are TRBV7-9 and TRBJ2-5, with a weak D call TRBD2 (5 bases). This CDR3 is built from 15 residues. Germline loops: CDR1 SEHNR, CDR2 FQNEAQ (reference sequence). V was trimmed by 5 bases and J by 5 bases, leaving 18 bases between them. CDR3 sequence: CASSPEGPAGETQYF. CDR3 in DNA: TGTGCCAGCAGCCCAGAGGGCCCCGCAGGCGAGACCCAGTACTTC. Variable domain in full (rest from reference TRBV7-9 and TRBJ2-5): DTGVSQNPRHKITKRGQNVTFRCDPISEHNRLYWYRQTLGQGPEFLTYFQNEAQLEKSRLLSDRFSAERPKGSFSTLEIQRTEQGDSAMYLCASSPEGPAGETQYFGPGTRLLVL.

This chain connects TRBV5-5 to TRBJ1-1; D remains ambiguous. V was trimmed by 2 bases and J by 2 bases, leaving 4 bases between them. The V gene's germline CDR1 is SGHKS and CDR2 YYEKEE (reference sequence). This CDR3 spans 12 amino acids. The CDR3 loop reads CASSFFNTEAFF. DNA for the CDR3: TGTGCCAGCAGCTTCTTTAACACTGAAGCTTTCTTT.

V usage is TRBV6-6 and J usage is TRBJ2-3; no firm D call. The V and J ends lost 1 base and 3 bases respectively, with 11 bases between them. Germline V lookup: CDR1 MNHNY, CDR2 SVGAGI (reference sequence). This CDR3 has 15 amino acids. The CDR3 spells CASSYFSTATDTQYF. The CDR3 DNA is TGTGCCAGCAGTTACTTCAGCACTGCGACAGATACGCAGTATTTT.

The chain combines TRBV7-6 with TRBJ2-1; no definite D call. The CDR3 is 14 amino acids. CDR1 is SGHVS and CDR2 is FNYEAQ in the germline V gene. Trimming cost V 4 bases and J 2 bases, with 9 bases left between them. The CDR3 reads CASSSRTAYNEQFF. The CDR3 DNA is TGTGCCAGCAGCTCCCGGACCGCCTACAATGAGCAGTTCTTC.

In its sample, this clone was seen a few times. The CDR3 loop reads CASSLFVHEQYF. CDR3 nucleotide sequence: TGTGCCAGCAGTTTATTTGTTCACGAGCAGTACTTC. The rearrangement uses TRBV28 and TRBJ2-7; unclear D gene. Germline CDR1 reads MDHEN; CDR2 reads SYDVKM. With 1 base removed from V and 5 bases from J, the gap between germline ends came to 6 bases. This CDR3 comprises 12 residues.

This clone was picked up one time. The gene calls are TRBV10-1 and TRBJ2-1; D is perhaps TRBD1 (6 bases). Germline V gene lookup returns CDR1 WNHNN and CDR2 SYGVQD (reference sequence). With 8 bases removed from V and 3 bases from J, the gap between germline ends came to 11 bases. CDR3 length: 13 residues. CDR3: CASSQTGYNEQFF. The CDR3 DNA follows: TGCGCCAGCTCGCAGACAGGCTACAATGAGCAGTTCTTC.

V is TRBV19 and J is TRBJ2-7; no definite D call. The germline V and J ends were trimmed by 2 bases and 0 bases, with 8 bases remaining between them. Germline-derived CDR1 and CDR2 are LNHDA and SQIVND (reference sequence). The CDR3 is 14 amino acids. The CDR3 DNA follows: TGTGCCAGTAGTATATCCGCCGACTCCTACGAGCAGTACTTC. This gives the protein CASSISADSYEQYF.

This clone was counted once. The chain is built from TRBV7-9 and TRBJ1-4; no clear D gene. The CDR3 runs to 14 residues. Germline-derived CDR1 and CDR2 are SEHNR and FQNEAQ (reference sequence). The V end lost 1 base, the J end lost 3 bases, and 6 bases lay between the germline ends. CDR3 protein: CASSLEPANEKLFF. In DNA, the CDR3 is TGTGCCAGCAGCTTAGAACCAGCTAATGAAAAACTGTTTTTT.

This chain connects TRBV19 to TRBJ1-5, with D unresolved. Germline CDR1 is LNHDA and CDR2 is SQIVND (reference sequence). The V and J ends lost 2 bases and 2 bases respectively, with 10 bases between them. CDR3 size: 15 residues. CDR3 nucleotides: TGTGCCAGTAGTATAAATGGCTGGGGCAATCAGCCCCAGCATTTT. Its translation: CASSINGWGNQPQHF. Using reference TRBV19 and TRBJ1-5 for the parts outside the CDR3, the full variable domain is DGGITQSPKYLFRKEGQNVTLSCEQNLNHDAMYWYRQDPGQGLRLIYYSQIVNDFQKGDIAEGYSVSREKKESFPLTVTSAQKNPTAFYLCASSINGWGNQPQHFGDGTRLSIL.

CDR3 in amino acids: CASSQVKSDRAASYEQYF. DNA of the CDR3: TGCGCCAGCAGCCAAGTAAAGTCCGACAGGGCCGCCTCCTACGAGCAGTACTTC. The chain couples TRBV4-3 to TRBJ2-5; 7 nucleotides agree with TRBD1. The J call could be wrong; TRBJ2-7 is a better fit for the DNA end. The germline gives CDR1 LGHNA, CDR2 YSLEER. CDR3 length: 18 residues.

The chain uses TRBV4-3 and TRBJ2-6; unclear D gene. The V end was cut by 1 base, the J end by 0 bases, with 4 bases between. The CDR3 loop spans 15 amino acids. Germline V CDR1 and CDR2: LGHNA, YSLEER. In DNA form, the CDR3 reads TGCGCCAGCAGCCAAGGAGACTCTGGGGCCAACGTCCTGACTTTC. This codes for CASSQGDSGANVLTF.

CDR3 sequence: CASSIEGLAGGGSYNEQFF. Here the CDR3 DNA reads TGTGCCAGTAGTATAGAGGGGCTAGCGGGAGGGGGTTCCTACAATGAGCAGTTCTTC. The V gene is TRBV19, the J gene TRBJ2-1, with 12 bases aligning to TRBD2. This CDR3 comprises 19 residues. Germline V gene lookup returns CDR1 LNHDA and CDR2 SQIVND (reference sequence). Unmatched junction bases numbered 7, after V lost 0 bases and J lost 1 base.

The genes are TRBV9 and TRBJ2-7; D is uncertain. Germline CDR1 is SGDLS and CDR2 is YYNGEE. Trimming removed 0 bases from V and 3 bases from J, with 19 bases in between. The CDR3 consists of 17 residues. The CDR3 is CASSVDDTPVTSYEQYF. CDR3 nucleotide sequence: TGTGCCAGCAGCGTAGATGACACTCCCGTAACCAGCTACGAGCAGTACTTC.

This clone has only one observation. The chain couples TRBV7-8 to TRBJ1-3; D uncertain. The germline CDR1 and CDR2 sequences are SGHVS and FQNEAQ. There are 14 residues in the CDR3. V lost 4 bases, J lost 4 bases, and 11 bases lay in between. The CDR3 region has the DNA TGTGCCAGCAGCTCTACCGGTGGCGGAAACACCATATATTTT. Protein: CASSSTGGGNTIYF.

V gene TRBV10-2 combines with J gene TRBJ2-7; possible D gene TRBD1, 5 bases. The CDR3 totals 15 residues. The germline CDR1 and CDR2 sequences are WSHSY and SAAADI. Trimming shortened V by 3 bases and J by 4 bases, and 16 bases separated the two germline ends. The CDR3 protein is CASSDPQGSLYEQYF. As DNA, the CDR3 is TGCGCCAGCAGTGACCCGCAGGGTTCTCTGTACGAGCAGTACTTC.

This sequence joins TRBV11-2 and TRBJ2-7, with 7 bases aligning to TRBD1. This CDR3 is 17 amino acids long. Germline V gene sequence: CDR1 SGHAT, CDR2 FQNNGV. Germline trimming cut 0 bases from V and 3 bases from J; bases unmatched to any gene: 11. Here the CDR3 reads CASSLDRWGTDYYEQYF. The CDR3 DNA follows: TGTGCCAGCAGCTTAGATCGGTGGGGGACAGACTACTACGAGCAGTACTTC.

The chain is built from TRBV7-8 and TRBJ2-7; the D gene could be TRBD1 or TRBD2 (5 bases each). The germline V gene has CDR1 SGHVS and CDR2 FQNEAQ. CDR3 length equals 16 residues. Trimming pared 5 bases from V and 1 base from J, leaving 18 bases between. In DNA form, the CDR3 reads TGTGCCAGCAGCCCTCTGGGGGTCCCGTCTTCCTACGAGCAGTACTTC. This sequence encodes CASSPLGVPSSYEQYF.

The chain carries TRBV7-2 and TRBJ1-1, with D unresolved. This CDR3 is 13 amino acids long. Trimming removed 3 bases from V and 3 bases from J, with 8 bases in between. In germline, CDR1 is SGHTA, CDR2 FQGNSA. The DNA for the CDR3 is TGTGCCAGCAGCTTCGACGGGTACACTGAAGCTTTCTTT. Translating gives CASSFDGYTEAFF.

J is TRBJ2-5 and V is TRBV15; TRBD2 agrees at 7 bases. Germline V gene data show CDR1 as LNHNV and CDR2 as YYDKDF (reference sequence). This CDR3 comprises 12 residues. V trimming: 6 bases; J trimming: 13 bases; junction bases outside the gene matches: 11. The CDR3 spells CATSPTGTTAYF. The CDR3 bases are TGTGCCACCAGTCCAACCGGGACTACGGCGTACTTC.

The CDR3 DNA follows: TGTGCCAGCAGGCTAGCGGGGGCGAACACCGGGGAGCTGTTTTTT. This gives the protein CASRLAGANTGELFF. The chain uses TRBV2 and TRBJ2-2, with 10 bases identical to TRBD2. The CDR3 has 15 amino acids. The junction had 1 base not matched to a gene; V was cut back by 6 bases and J by 0 bases. The germline V gene has CDR1 SNHLY and CDR2 FYNNEI.